These 27 T cell receptor beta chains were all obtained from the same sample, sequenced in a study of blood T cell repertoires in COVID-19. TCRdb keeps only in-frame clones here, not all; method: immunoSEQ multiplex PCR. The sample contains approximately 240,000 clones, 70% to 85% of which appear only once. Sample: peripheral blood. These receptors all stem from a woman of 80 years or more with active or convalescent COVID-19.

The genes are TRBV10-3 and TRBJ2-2; TRBD2 matches at 12 bases. The CDR3 is 17 amino acids. Germline trimming cut 7 bases from V and 5 bases from J; bases unmatched to any gene: 11. Germline V lookup: CDR1 ENHRY, CDR2 SYGVKD. CDR3 in amino acids: CAIKVLAGGKFTGELFF. The CDR3 DNA reads TGTGCCATCAAAGTCCTAGCGGGAGGGAAGTTTACCGGGGAGCTGTTTTTT.

The chain uses TRBV19 and TRBJ1-5; D remains ambiguous. Trimming cost V 6 bases and J 0 bases, with 15 bases left between them. CDR1 and CDR2 (germline): LNHDA, SQIVND (reference sequence). The CDR3 sequence is 16 residues long. CDR3 DNA: TGTGCCAGTAGCATTCACGGGGAGTTTAGCAATCAGCCCCAGCATTTT. It yields the protein CASSIHGEFSNQPQHF.

With regard to this clone: The junction does not match germline at one end; this may be a read error. The chain has TRBV7-9 and TRBJ2-1; 12 nucleotides match TRBD2. The length of the CDR3 is 13 residues. Germline V gene data show CDR1 as SEHNR and CDR2 as FQNEAQ (reference sequence). Written as DNA, the CDR3 is TGTGCCAGCAGCATAGCCCCTAGCGGGGGGGTGTTCTTC. This encodes CASSIAPSGGVFF.

This clone was observed a handful of times. V is TRBV6-4 and J is TRBJ1-1; D unresolved. The CDR3 sequence is 14 residues long. Per the germline V gene, CDR1 is MRHNA and CDR2 is SNTAGT. Trimming shortened V by 10 bases and J by 1 base, and 16 bases separated the two germline ends. This CDR3 is CATRQMVGNTEAFF. The CDR3 bases are TGTGCCACCCGTCAGATGGTTGGGAACACTGAAGCTTTCTTT.

CDR3 in DNA: TGTGCCAGCGGCGGCTCGTCTAGGGGCTATGGCTACACCTTC. Its translation is CASGGSSRGYGYTF. The chain joins TRBV6-5 to TRBJ1-2; D is perhaps TRBD1 (5 bases). Germline lookup yields CDR1 MNHEY and CDR2 SVGAGI. V lost 8 bases and J 4 bases, leaving 17 bases between the germline ends. This CDR3 is built from 14 residues.

The chain has TRBV4-1 and TRBJ2-2, with 9 bases lining up with TRBD2. Germline V CDR1 and CDR2: MGHRA, YSYEKL. The CDR3 sequence is 17 residues long. V shed 0 bases, J shed 6 bases, and the junction held 8 bases outside the gene matches. The CDR3: CASSQEVSGRYAGELFF. The CDR3 DNA sequence: TGCGCCAGCAGCCAAGAAGTAAGCGGGAGGTATGCCGGGGAGCTGTTTTTT.

This clone was recorded a few times. The V gene is TRBV5-5, the J gene TRBJ2-5; D remains ambiguous. CDR1 and CDR2 (germline): SGHKS, YYEKEE (reference sequence). The CDR3 extends over 13 amino acids. Deletions cut 4 bases from V and 1 base from J, with 8 bases between. Here the CDR3 DNA reads TGTGCCAGCAGCCATAGAAGCCAAGAGACCCAGTACTTC. Protein: CASSHRSQETQYF.

This clone was seen once. The V gene is TRBV3-1 (or the pseudogene TRBV3-2), the J gene TRBJ1-6, with TRBD1 matching over 9 bases. CDR1 and CDR2 (germline): LGHDT, YNNKEL (reference sequence). The CDR3 covers 15 residues. J gave up 14 bases and V 2 bases, and 10 bases lay outside the gene matches. The CDR3 DNA sequence: TGTGCCAGCAGCCAACGTAGGGACAGGGATTACACCCTCCACTTT. The encoded protein is CASSQRRDRDYTLHF.

The rearrangement joins TRBV2 to TRBJ1-6; 9 positions match TRBD1. This CDR3 is built from 15 residues. Germline CDR1 reads SNHLY; CDR2 reads FYNNEI. Trimming took 2 bases from V and 7 from J; bases not matched to a gene: 3. The chain's CDR3 is CASSEYGTGNSPLHF. The CDR3 bases are TGTGCCAGCAGTGAATATGGGACAGGGAATTCACCCCTCCACTTT. The entire variable domain, with the rest obtained from reference TRBV2 and TRBJ1-6, is as follows: EPEVTQTPSHQVTQMGQEVILRCVPISNHLYFYWYRQILGQKVEFLVSFYNNEISEKSEIFDDQFSVERPDGSNFTLKIRSTKLEDSAMYFCASSEYGTGNSPLHFGNGTRLTVT.

The V call is TRBV7-9, the J call TRBJ2-7; D not certain. CDR3 length: 14 residues. Germline V lookup: CDR1 SEHNR, CDR2 FQNEAQ (reference sequence). Trimming left V 0 bases short and J 2 bases short, with 8 bases between. The CDR3 loop reads CASSLALVPYEQYF. CDR3 sequence (DNA): TGTGCCAGCAGCTTAGCTCTAGTTCCCTACGAGCAGTACTTC. Complete variable domain (other parts from reference TRBV7-9 and TRBJ2-7): DTGVSQNPRHKITKRGQNVTFRCDPISEHNRLYWYRQTLGQGPEFLTYFQNEAQLEKSRLLSDRFSAERPKGSFSTLEIQRTEQGDSAMYLCASSLALVPYEQYFGPGTRLTVT.

To note about this clone: Its ends do not fully match the called genes, so a read error is possible. In the same sample, other DNA sequences code for this CDR3. The chain couples TRBV15 to TRBJ2-2, with 8 bases aligning to TRBD1. Germline CDR1 is LNHNV and CDR2 is YYDKDF (reference sequence). The CDR3 sequence is 13 residues long. CDR3 residues: CATSRQGAGELFF. The CDR3 DNA is TGTGCCACCAGCAGACAGGGGGCTGGGGAACTGTTTTTT.

This chain joins TRBV5-4 and TRBJ1-2; 8 nucleotides line up with TRBD1. Germline-derived CDR1 and CDR2 are SGHNT and YYREEE (reference sequence). V gave up 4 bases and J gave up 2 bases; unmatched junction bases: 10. The CDR3 runs to 16 residues. The CDR3 reads CASSPRSGGLNYGYTF. The CDR3 DNA sequence: TGTGCCAGCAGCCCACGGTCAGGGGGCTTAAACTATGGCTACACCTTC.

V and J are TRBV10-2 and TRBJ2-3, with 7 positions matching TRBD1. Trimming removed 8 bases from V and 6 bases from J; junction bases left unmatched: 14. CDR3 length equals 15 residues. The germline CDR1 and CDR2 sequences are WSHSY and SAAADI. DNA for the CDR3: TGCGCCAGCCGACAGGGTCCGAAGTCATACGATACGCAGTATTTT. Encoded protein: CASRQGPKSYDTQYF.

Points on this clone: The junction shows a germline mismatch at one end, possibly a read error. The chain employs TRBV30 and TRBJ1-1; the D is unclear. From germline, CDR1 is GTSNPN and CDR2 SVGIG (reference sequence). This CDR3 is built from 12 residues. CDR3 loop: CAWNRVNTEAFF. CDR3 bases: TGTGCTTGGAATCGGGTTAACACTGAAGCTTTCTTT.

This clone has a single count. V and J are TRBV7-8 and TRBJ2-7; 7 positions match TRBD1. Germline-derived CDR1 and CDR2 are SGHVS and FQNEAQ. V shed 4 bases, J shed 4 bases, and the junction held 10 bases outside the gene matches. The CDR3 consists of 15 residues. CDR3 nucleotides: TGTGCCAGCAGCTCAAGACAGGGTGTTGGATACGAGCAGTACTTC. Translation: CASSSRQGVGYEQYF.

This chain links TRBV2 with TRBJ1-5; D perhaps matches TRBD1 (5 bases). V dropped 7 bases and J dropped 5 bases, with 15 bases sitting between them. Germline CDR1 SNHLY, CDR2 FYNNEI. The CDR3 consists of 14 residues. CDR3 amino acids: CASTPLTVDQPQHF. The CDR3 nucleotides read TGTGCCAGCACACCCCTGACAGTTGATCAGCCCCAGCATTTT. Complete variable domain (other parts from reference TRBV2 and TRBJ1-5): EPEVTQTPSHQVTQMGQEVILRCVPISNHLYFYWYRQILGQKVEFLVSFYNNEISEKSEIFDDQFSVERPDGSNFTLKIRSTKLEDSAMYFCASTPLTVDQPQHFGDGTRLSIL.

V usage is TRBV5-1 and J usage is TRBJ2-5; a weak D match, TRBD2 (6 bases). The CDR3 is 14 amino acids. Trimming took off 4 bases at V and 5 bases at J, with 15 bases between the two ends. The germline gives CDR1 SGHRS, CDR2 YFSETQ. Here the CDR3 reads CASSQLASGETQYF. CDR3 in DNA: TGCGCCAGCAGCCAACTAGCCAGTGGGGAGACCCAGTACTTC.

The chain employs TRBV5-1 and TRBJ2-5, with D hard to call. CDR3 length equals 15 residues. V lost 4 bases and J lost 2, with 15 bases in between. The V gene's germline CDR1 is SGHRS and CDR2 YFSETQ. The CDR3 sequence is CASSPLPGKQETQYF. The CDR3 bases are TGCGCCAGCAGCCCCCTGCCAGGCAAACAAGAGACCCAGTACTTC.

This clone was counted once. The chain is built from TRBV6-1 and TRBJ2-7; TRBD2 matches 8 bases. The CDR3 loop spans 15 amino acids. Germline V gene lookup returns CDR1 MNHNS and CDR2 SASEGT. Germline trimming cut 0 bases from V and 3 bases from J; bases unmatched to any gene: 4. CDR3 sequence (DNA): TGTGCCAGCAGTGAAGCCGGGACTAGTGGCTACGAGCAGTACTTC. Translated, it gives CASSEAGTSGYEQYF.

V and J are TRBV18 and TRBJ2-1; 7 nucleotides line up with TRBD1. Germline V gives CDR1 KGHSH, CDR2 LQKENI. The CDR3 runs to 13 residues. J was trimmed by 6 bases and V by 4 bases; bases with no gene match: 3. As DNA, the CDR3 is TGTGCCAGCTCACGAGGACAGGTCAATGAGCAGTTCTTC. Encoded protein: CASSRGQVNEQFF.

For this clone: The sample carries other DNA sequences with the same CDR3. This chain joins TRBV30 and TRBJ1-6; tentative D call: TRBD1 (5 bases). The length of the CDR3 is 13 residues. V lost 0 bases to trimming and J lost 6 bases, with 6 bases between them. From germline, CDR1 is GTSNPN and CDR2 SVGIG (reference sequence). The CDR3 is CAWSVRGNSPLHF. CDR3 DNA: TGTGCCTGGAGTGTAAGGGGTAATTCACCCCTCCACTTT.

The CDR3 sequence: CASSPGVGGYTF. The CDR3 DNA sequence: TGTGCCAGCAGTCCCGGGGTCGGTGGCTACACCTTC. The chain employs TRBV6-5 and TRBJ1-2; no reliable D call. The germline gives CDR1 MNHEY, CDR2 SVGAGI. The CDR3 loop spans 12 amino acids. V was cut by 5 bases and J by 7 bases, with 11 bases left in between.

The chain couples TRBV5-1 to TRBJ1-1; 7 nucleotides line up with TRBD1. The V segment lost 4 bases and the J segment 6 bases; nucleotides outside the gene matches: 12. The CDR3 length is 15 residues. Germline assignment: CDR1 SGHRS and CDR2 YFSETQ. This CDR3 is CASSQPDRDNPEAFF. The CDR3 region has the DNA TGCGCCAGCAGCCAGCCAGACAGGGACAACCCTGAAGCTTTCTTT.

V and J are TRBV28 and TRBJ1-2; TRBD1 matches at 8 bases. The CDR3 is 16 residues long. The V gene's germline CDR1 is MDHEN and CDR2 SYDVKM. V lost 5 bases, J lost 3 bases, and 11 bases stayed unmatched. This chain's CDR3 is CASSLRQGTFYYGYTF. The CDR3 bases are TGTGCCAGCAGTCTTAGACAGGGGACGTTCTACTATGGCTACACCTTC.

The gene calls are TRBV11-1 and TRBJ1-2; tentatively, D is TRBD1 (5 bases). The CDR3 covers 14 residues. V lost 5 bases to trimming and J lost 1 base, with 11 bases between them. Germline V gene lookup returns CDR1 SGHAT and CDR2 FQDESV (reference sequence). CDR3 loop: CASSLTEHNYGYTF. The CDR3 region has the DNA TGTGCCAGCAGCCTGACAGAACATAACTATGGCTACACCTTC.

This rearrangement joins TRBV4-1 to TRBJ2-3; D may be TRBD2 (6 bases). The CDR3 is 16 amino acids. Germline V gene sequence: CDR1 MGHRA, CDR2 YSYEKL. Trimming took off 0 bases at V and 1 base at J, with 11 bases between the two ends. The CDR3 DNA follows: TGCGCCAGCAGCCAAGATCTAGCGATTCGCACAGATACGCAGTATTTT. Translating gives CASSQDLAIRTDTQYF.

The chain combines TRBV5-8 with TRBJ1-3; TRBD1 is a possible D gene (5 bases). Trimming removed 3 bases at V and 0 bases at J, with 10 bases between. There are 15 residues in the CDR3. Germline V lookup: CDR1 SGHTS, CDR2 YDEGEE. The CDR3 loop is CASSWGLVSGNTIYF. CDR3 nucleotide sequence: TGTGCCAGCAGCTGGGGACTGGTCTCTGGAAACACCATATATTTT. The complete variable domain, with remaining parts taken from reference TRBV5-8 and TRBJ1-3, reads EAGVTQSPTHLIKTRGQQATLRCSPISGHTSVYWYQQALGLGLQFLLWYDEGEERNRGNFPPRFSGRQFPNYSSELNVNALELEDSALYLCASSWGLVSGNTIYFGEGSWLTVV.